This T cell receptor beta chain appears in the sequencing data of a study of blood T cell repertoires in COVID-19. V lost 1 base to trimming and J lost 3 bases; unmatched junction nucleotides: 4. CDR3 length equals 16 residues. From germline, CDR1 is SGHNT and CDR2 YENEEA. The repertoire was sequenced with immunoSEQ multiplex PCR; TCRdb's copy has only in-frame clones and lacks some. This repertoire shows some 250,000 clones, 81% found once; its top ten account for roughly 7.9%. The clonotype originates from a woman older than 75 with acute or convalescent COVID-19. Input material: peripheral blood. The rearrangement joins TRBV11-3 to TRBJ2-2; 8 bases fit TRBD1. The CDR3 nucleotides read TGTGCCAGCAGCTTAGTTGGACAGGGTTACACCGGGGAGCTGTTTTTT. Encoded protein: CASSLVGQGYTGELFF.